This entry lists 23 T cell receptor beta chains sequenced from one sample in a study of neurological immune-mediated disorders. Each CDR3 protein is one row after TCRdb ran MiXCR on the 5' RACE reads. Among approximately 50,000 distinct CDR3 sequences listed, 10% were seen once. The sequencing sample was made of PBMCs. These receptors all come from a man in his sixties or seventies with HTLV-1-associated myelopathy (HAM/TSP).

Many counts were recorded for this clonotype. The V call is TRBV15, the J call TRBJ1-2; 10 positions agree with TRBD1. Per germline, CDR1 LNHNV and CDR2 YYDKDF (reference sequence). This CDR3 is 15 amino acids long. J gave up 8 bases and V 0 bases, and 6 bases lay outside the gene matches. In DNA form, the CDR3 reads TGTGCCACCAGCAGAGAACGGGACAGGGGCGCGGGCTACACCTTC. It translates to CATSRERDRGAGYTF.

This clonotype has at least ten counts. The chain has TRBV4-1 and TRBJ2-1; D unresolved. Per germline, CDR1 MGHRA and CDR2 YSYEKL. The CDR3 loop spans 19 amino acids. V was clipped by 4 bases and J by 3 bases, with 25 bases between them. The CDR3 DNA reads TGCGCCAGCAGCCCCCAATTTCCGGACCTCCTCGCCCTCTACAATGAGCAGTTCTTC. Translating it yields CASSPQFPDLLALYNEQFF.

In this sample, this clonotype turned up many times. CDR3 bases: TGCGCCAGCAGCTTGGGCCCCAGGGTACCGGATTACGAGCAGTACTTC. Translating it yields CASSLGPRVPDYEQYF. The chain links TRBV5-1 to TRBJ2-7; D is possibly TRBD1 (5 bases). The length of the CDR3 is 16 residues. The germline V and J ends were trimmed by 0 bases and 4 bases, with 17 bases remaining between them. The germline gives CDR1 SGHRS, CDR2 YFSETQ.

This clonotype was found many times. V gene TRBV4-3 combines with J gene TRBJ2-6, with 13 bases that match TRBD2. The V gene end was trimmed by 0 bases and the J gene end by 8 bases; junction bases not matched to a gene: 4. Germline CDR1 LGHNA, CDR2 YSLEER. CDR3 size: 17 residues. The CDR3 DNA is TGCGCCAGCAGCCAAGATCTTGGGACTAGCGGGACCAACGTCCTGACTTTC. Translating it yields CASSQDLGTSGTNVLTF.

In this sample, this clonotype turned up many times. The gene calls are TRBV4-3 and TRBJ1-2; tentatively, D is TRBD1 (5 bases). From germline, CDR1 is LGHNA and CDR2 YSLEER. V was shortened by 0 bases and J by 8 bases, with 10 bases between the two germline ends. The CDR3 extends over 13 amino acids. CDR3 in DNA: TGCGCCAGCAGCCAAGATGGGGGTTTAGGCTACACCTTC. Amino acid sequence: CASSQDGGLGYTF.

This clonotype was observed at least ten times. The chain joins TRBV16 to TRBJ2-1; D gene unclear. Germline CDR1 reads KGHSY; CDR2 reads FQNENV. V shed 6 bases and J shed 7 bases, with 10 bases lying between them. The CDR3 is made up of 12 amino acids. The CDR3 nucleotides are TGTGCCAGCAGTCCTCAGGCTAATGAGCAGTTCTTC. Translated: CASSPQANEQFF.

This clonotype came up many times. The chain uses TRBV5-6 and TRBJ2-3; a weak D match, TRBD2 (6 bases). V lost 0 bases and J 6 bases, leaving 17 bases between the germline ends. The CDR3 length is 16 residues. Germline lookup yields CDR1 SGHDT and CDR2 YYEEEE. CDR3 protein: CASSLDPGSSGDTQYF. The CDR3 nucleotides read TGTGCCAGCAGCTTGGATCCCGGGAGCTCGGGGGATACGCAGTATTTT.

This clonotype was detected ten times or more. V is TRBV5-1 and J is TRBJ2-2; 8 bases are shared with TRBD1. The V segment lost 5 bases and the J segment 4 bases; nucleotides outside the gene matches: 10. CDR1 and CDR2 (germline): SGHRS, YFSETQ. The CDR3 consists of 16 residues. In DNA, the CDR3 is TGCGCCAGCAGTCCCATGGACAGGGTTGGCACCGGGGAGCTGTTTTTT. This sequence encodes CASSPMDRVGTGELFF.

This chain uses TRBV3-1 with TRBJ2-5; 8 positions agree with TRBD1. The ends lost 3 bases at V and 2 bases at J; junction bases unmatched: 8. There are 16 residues in the CDR3. Germline CDR1 and CDR2: LGHDT and YNNKEL (reference sequence). The CDR3 coding sequence is TGTGCCAGCAGCCAGAGAGGACAGGGAATGCAAGAGACCCAGTACTTC. This translates into CASSQRGQGMQETQYF.

As for this clonotype: The junction does not match germline at one end; this may be a read error. The rearrangement links TRBV5-1 to TRBJ2-7, with 7 bases that match TRBD1. The CDR3 has 15 amino acids. In germline, CDR1 is SGHRS, CDR2 YFSETQ. This chain's CDR3 is CASSPIMTGSDEQYF. The CDR3 nucleotides are TGTGCCAGCAGCCCGATAATGACAGGGTCCGACGAGCAGTACTTC. Based on the CDR3 plus reference TRBV5-1 and TRBJ2-7, the full variable domain is KAGVTQTPRYLIKTRGQQVTLSCSPISGHRSVSWYQQTPGQGLQFLFEYFSETQRNKGNFPGRFSGRQFSNSRSEMNVSTLELGDSALYLCASSPIMTGSDEQYFGPGTRLTVT.

The table lists this clonotype with many counts. The chain recombines TRBV7-8 with TRBJ2-1; 8 positions agree with TRBD2. Germline V gene lookup returns CDR1 SGHVS and CDR2 FQNEAQ. V trimming: 6 bases; J trimming: 4 bases; junction bases outside the gene matches: 5. The CDR3 has 14 residues. CDR3 residues: CASRSAGDYNEQFF. The CDR3, as DNA: TGTGCCAGCAGGTCAGCGGGAGATTACAATGAGCAGTTCTTC.

The table lists this clonotype with many counts. This sequence joins TRBV7-9 and TRBJ2-2; D ambiguous. CDR3 length: 11 residues. Germline loops: CDR1 SEHNR, CDR2 FQNEAQ (reference sequence). V was cut by 7 bases and J by 5 bases, with 5 bases left in between. The CDR3 reads CASTGTGELFF. The CDR3, as DNA: TGTGCCAGCACCGGGACCGGGGAGCTGTTTTTT.

This clonotype showed up many times. This rearrangement joins TRBV27 to TRBJ2-1; D is perhaps TRBD2 (5 bases). The CDR3 has 13 residues. The V gene lost 5 bases and the J gene lost 6 bases, with 11 bases spanning the gap. From germline, CDR1 is MNHEY and CDR2 SMNVEV (reference sequence). This CDR3 reads CASSSTTSNEQFF. In DNA, the CDR3 is TGTGCCAGCAGTAGTACAACTAGCAATGAGCAGTTCTTC.

This chain uses TRBV7-9 with TRBJ2-7; D possibly corresponds to TRBD1 (6 bases). The V gene lost 4 bases and the J gene lost 0 bases, with 10 bases spanning the gap. Germline CDR1 is SEHNR and CDR2 is FQNEAQ (reference sequence). The CDR3 runs to 14 residues. CDR3 bases: TGTGCCAGCAGCTCCGGGACACGCTCCTACGAGCAGTACTTC. It encodes CASSSGTRSYEQYF.

This clonotype was seen ten or more times. V gene TRBV11-2 combines with J gene TRBJ1-5; D is unresolved. V was pared by 5 bases and J by 5 bases, with 13 bases between. The length of the CDR3 is 14 residues. Germline CDR1 SGHAT, CDR2 FQNNGV. The CDR3 spells CASSLRGTDQPQHF. The CDR3 nucleotides are TGTGCCAGCAGCCTACGGGGTACCGATCAGCCCCAGCATTTT.

The rearrangement uses TRBV3-1 and TRBJ2-1; 9 bases map to TRBD2. V lost 5 bases to trimming and J lost 9 bases; unmatched junction nucleotides: 2. The CDR3 loop spans 12 amino acids. Per the germline V gene, CDR1 is LGHDT and CDR2 is YNNKEL (reference sequence). CDR3 DNA: TGTGCCAGCAGCACACTAGCGGGTGAGCAGTTCTTC. Translation gives CASSTLAGEQFF.

At least ten counts were recorded for this clonotype. The V and J genes are TRBV7-2 and TRBJ2-5, with a possible D match to TRBD2 (6 bases). Per the germline V gene, CDR1 is SGHTA and CDR2 is FQGNSA. Between the trimmed V and J ends, which lost 2 bases and 1 base, there was a span of 8 bases. This CDR3 has 14 amino acids. CDR3 region: CASSLLAFQETQYF. CDR3 sequence (DNA): TGTGCCAGCAGCTTACTAGCGTTCCAAGAGACCCAGTACTTC.

Points on this clonotype: A much larger clone lies one base from this, so it may be a read error. The J gene is TRBJ2-6, the V gene TRBV6-2 or TRBV6-3, with a tentative D call TRBD1 (5 bases). This CDR3 is built from 15 residues. Germline CDR1 reads MNHEY; CDR2 reads SVGEGT. The CDR3 DNA is TGTGCCAGCAGTTACTCGACATCTGGGGCCAACGTCCCGACTTTC. Translated, it gives CASSYSTSGANVPTF.

This clonotype was seen many times. This chain uses TRBV6-2 or TRBV6-3 with TRBJ2-7, with unresolved D. Trimming took 8 bases from V and 3 from J, leaving 8 bases between them. Germline CDR1 and CDR2: MNHEY and SVGEGT. This CDR3 has 11 residues. The CDR3 loop reads CASGISYEQYF. The CDR3 DNA reads as TGTGCCAGCGGAATCAGCTACGAGCAGTACTTC.

V is TRBV29-1 and J is TRBJ2-3; D call uncertain. Trimming removed 3 bases from V and 2 bases from J, with 9 bases in between. The CDR3 spans 13 residues. CDR1 is SQVTM, CDR2 ANQGSEA, per germline. The CDR3: CSVDLQNTDTQYF. CDR3 nucleotide sequence: TGCAGCGTTGATCTACAGAACACAGATACGCAGTATTTT.

This clonotype was recorded at least ten times. The CDR3 region has the DNA TGCGCCAGCAAATTCTCTCCTCTTGGAATTCAAGAGACCCAGTACTTC. As protein: CASKFSPLGIQETQYF. V and J are TRBV5-1 and TRBJ2-5; no clear D gene. The germline V and J ends were trimmed by 6 bases and 2 bases, with 20 bases remaining between them. The CDR3 runs to 16 residues. CDR1 SGHRS and CDR2 YFSETQ come from the germline V gene.

This clonotype was found many times. The CDR3 region is CSAQDRGLGEAFF. The CDR3 DNA reads as TGCAGTGCTCAAGACAGGGGGCTCGGTGAAGCTTTCTTT. V is TRBV20-1 and J is TRBJ1-1; 10 bases line up with TRBD1. Per the germline V gene, CDR1 is DFQATT and CDR2 is SNEGSKA (reference sequence). CDR3 length: 13 residues. V dropped 5 bases and J dropped 7; count of bases not matched to a gene: 7.

This clonotype was seen ten or more times. As DNA, the CDR3 is TGTGCCAGCAGCTCACGGGACAGGTACCTTTACGAGCAGTACTTC. Translated: CASSSRDRYLYEQYF. The chain links TRBV3-1 to TRBJ2-7, with TRBD1 matching 8 bases. Germline V gene data show CDR1 as LGHDT and CDR2 as YNNKEL (reference sequence). J lost 4 bases, V lost 5 bases, and 10 bases had no gene match. The CDR3 extends over 15 amino acids.